This entry concerns a single T cell receptor beta chain. Its antigen remains unknown. Diagnosis rested on symptoms, serum thyroxine and TRAb, thyroid ultrasound, and orbital computed tomography. The sample belongs to a study of T cells in Graves' hyperthyroidism and ophthalmopathy. Overall study findings and caveats: In simple terms, a model built on 13 V-J features told ophthalmopathy apart from stable hyperthyroidism.

Germline loops: CDR1 DFQATT, CDR2 SNEGSKA (reference sequence). J lost 10 bases, V lost 5 bases, and 4 bases had no gene match. The CDR3 length is 13 residues. Amplified TCR beta CDR3 regions derived from RNA transcripts. Initially, a first-round RT-PCR of the TCR CDR3 employed the HTBI primer set. In TCRdb, the multiplex PCR reads were re-called with MiXCR into one record per CDR3 protein. The table includes around 56,000 distinct CDR3 sequences, 53% detected once. The specimen sequenced was blood. The rearrangement links TRBV20-1 to TRBJ2-1, with 14 bases fitting TRBD2. The sequence was collected from a woman aged 60-75 years with Graves' ophthalmopathy. CDR3 sequence reads: CSAFRTSGREQFF. CDR3 in DNA: TGCAGTGCTTTCCGGACTAGCGGGAGGGAGCAGTTCTTC.